The 2 T cell receptor beta chains presented below share a single source sample, sequenced in a study of STAT5B mutations in CD4+ large granular lymphocyte leukemia. Method: immunoSEQ multiplex PCR; TCRdb's copy keeps in-frame clones and lacks some. The sample yields approximately 30,000 clones, more than 75% seen once. Material for sequencing was CD4+ T cells from blood buffy coats. The receptor set was obtained from a human donor in good health.

In this sample, this clone turned up once. The rearrangement joins TRBV19 to TRBJ2-3; 13 nucleotides line up with TRBD2. The germline CDR1 and CDR2 sequences are LNHDA and SQIVND (reference sequence). This CDR3 has 16 residues. V was clipped by 6 bases and J by 3 bases; unmatched bases: 6. CDR3 nucleotide sequence: TGTGCCAGTAGCCCAGGGACTAGCGGGATAACAGATACGCAGTATTTT. Protein product: CASSPGTSGITDTQYF.

The chain couples TRBV19 to TRBJ2-5, with D possibly TRBD1 on 5 matching bases. CDR3 size: 13 residues. Germline V CDR1 and CDR2: LNHDA, SQIVND (reference sequence). V was pared by 5 bases and J by 6 bases, with 13 bases between. CDR3 coding DNA: TGTGCCAGTAGTGTCAGGGCTTGGAAGACCCAGTACTTC. Its translation: CASSVRAWKTQYF.